These 21 T cell receptor beta chains originate from one sample sequenced in a study of blood T cells in healthy people across ages. Then a second PCR, running about 6 to 12 cycles, was carried out with a sample-barcoded 5' primer and a J-beta primer mix. A single record per CDR3 protein comes from TCRdb applying MiXCR to the 5' RACE reads. This sample has roughly 680,000 distinct CDR3 sequences, with 40% to 65% found just once. The specimen sequenced was blood. The source is a woman of 80 years or more in good health.

The genes are TRBV28 and TRBJ2-5, with 10 positions matching TRBD2. The J call may be in error: the DNA end matches TRBJ2-7 better. Per the germline V gene, CDR1 is MDHEN and CDR2 is SYDVKM. The CDR3 runs to 16 residues. CDR3 DNA: TGTGCCAGCAGTTTTATTCTAGCGGGAGCAGGTGGCGAGCAGTACTTC. This sequence encodes CASSFILAGAGGEQYF.

V is TRBV6-2 or TRBV6-3 and J is TRBJ1-2; D is unclear. Trimming pared 2 bases from V and 8 bases from J, leaving 12 bases between. Germline loops: CDR1 MNHEY, CDR2 SVGEGT. The CDR3 has 13 amino acids. The CDR3: CASSYLSREGYTF. Written as DNA, the CDR3 is TGTGCCAGCAGTTACCTCTCACGGGAAGGCTACACCTTC.

V is TRBV7-2 and J is TRBJ2-5; 9 bases fit TRBD2. Germline V gene data show CDR1 as SGHTA and CDR2 as FQGNSA. V shed 1 base, J shed 4 bases, and the junction held 4 bases outside the gene matches. The CDR3 contains 15 residues. The CDR3 DNA sequence: TGTGCCAGCAGCTTAGGGCGGGGGGGCCCAGAGACCCAGTACTTC. Its protein is CASSLGRGGPETQYF.

This clonotype occurred many times. The genes are TRBV25-1 and TRBJ2-3, with D tentatively TRBD2 (5 bases). Trimming stripped 3 bases from V and 5 bases from J, with 12 bases between. The CDR3 consists of 14 residues. The germline V gene has CDR1 MGHDK and CDR2 SYGVNS. CDR3 protein: CASSDAGPIDTQYF. The CDR3 DNA reads TGTGCCAGCAGTGACGCGGGTCCGATAGATACGCAGTATTTT.

Concerning this clonotype itself: A much bigger clone sits one base away, suggesting this may be a read error. The chain combines TRBV9 with TRBJ2-7; 8 bases fit TRBD1. Germline CDR1 reads SGDLS; CDR2 reads YYNGEE. The CDR3 has 13 amino acids. The CDR3 loop reads CTSSTDRVNEQYF. In nucleotides, the CDR3 is TGTACCAGCAGCACGGACAGGGTCAACGAGCAGTACTTC.

Points on this clonotype: A read error is possible here, since a much larger clone lies one base away. The CDR3 loop reads CSATSKGSTDTQYF. DNA of the CDR3: TGCAGTGCGACTAGCAAGGGGTCCACAGATACGCAGTATTTT. The chain carries TRBV20-1 and TRBJ2-3; TRBD2 aligns across 7 bases. J lost 2 bases, V lost 6 bases, and 8 bases had no gene match. Per germline, CDR1 DFQATT and CDR2 SNEGSKA (reference sequence). CDR3 length equals 14 residues.

The V and J genes are TRBV6-6 and TRBJ2-5, with D possibly being TRBD2 (7 bases). Germline-derived CDR1 and CDR2 are MNHNY and SVGAGI (reference sequence). CDR3 size: 17 residues. The V end was cut by 0 bases, the J end by 0 bases, with 14 bases between. The CDR3 nucleotides are TGTGCCAGCAGTTACTCGTATAGGGGGGGGTACCAAGAGACCCAGTACTTC. It is translated as CASSYSYRGGYQETQYF.

The chain carries TRBV2 and TRBJ2-3, with no clear D. Germline CDR1 is SNHLY and CDR2 is FYNNEI. V lost 7 bases, J lost 0 bases, and 14 bases lay in between. This CDR3 comprises 15 residues. The CDR3 region has the DNA TGTGCCAGCACCAACCTTGAAGCGAGCACAGATACGCAGTATTTT. As protein: CASTNLEASTDTQYF.

V and J are TRBV4-2 and TRBJ2-4; 7 bases align to TRBD2. Germline V gene data show CDR1 as LGHNA and CDR2 as YNFKEQ. CDR3 size: 14 residues. After removal of 1 base from V and 4 bases from J, the junction contained 1 base not matched to a gene. For the CDR3, the DNA is TGTGCCAGCAGCCAAGCTAGCGGAAAAAACATTCAGTACTTC. It translates to CASSQASGKNIQYF.

The rearrangement links TRBV24-1 to TRBJ1-5; perhaps TRBD1 as D (6 bases). From germline, CDR1 is KGHDR and CDR2 SFDVKD. V gave up 9 bases and J gave up 6 bases, with 20 bases separating them. This CDR3 has 15 residues. This CDR3 is CATSLGQGRSQPQHF. In DNA form, the CDR3 reads TGTGCCACCTCCTTGGGGCAGGGGAGGAGTCAGCCCCAGCATTTT.

The V call is TRBV18, the J call TRBJ1-2, with D maybe TRBD1 (5 bases). The V end lost 1 base, the J end lost 0 bases, and 18 bases lay between the germline ends. Germline V gene sequence: CDR1 KGHSH, CDR2 LQKENI. The CDR3 runs to 18 residues. The CDR3 nucleotides are TGTGCCAGCTCACCACTGGGGCCAACTAACCTCGCTAACTATGGCTACACCTTC. This codes for CASSPLGPTNLANYGYTF.

This clonotype was seen many times. The rearrangement links TRBV10-1 to TRBJ2-7; 7 bases agree with TRBD2. This CDR3 contains 13 residues. CDR1 is WNHNN and CDR2 is SYGVQD in the germline V gene (reference sequence). J gave up 7 bases and V 2 bases, and 5 bases lay outside the gene matches. Written as DNA, the CDR3 is TGCGCCAGCAGTGAGCCGGGCGGGAGAGAGCAGTACTTC. Its protein product is CASSEPGGREQYF.

This clonotype was seen only a few times. The chain is built from TRBV9 and TRBJ2-5; the D gene could be TRBD1 or TRBD2 (5 bases each). V lost 0 bases, J lost 6 bases, and 15 bases lay in between. This CDR3 has 15 residues. Germline V lookup: CDR1 SGDLS, CDR2 YYNGEE. CDR3 sequence (DNA): TGTGCCAGCAGCGTAGACTTTCAGGGAGTAAAGACCCAGTACTTC. This gives the protein CASSVDFQGVKTQYF.

This rearrangement joins TRBV28 to TRBJ2-7, with 7 bases lining up with TRBD2. Germline V gives CDR1 MDHEN, CDR2 SYDVKM. The CDR3 extends over 14 amino acids. The junction had 10 bases not matched to a gene; V was cut back by 8 bases and J by 3 bases. The CDR3: CASQGRAGIYEQYF. CDR3 nucleotides: TGTGCCAGCCAAGGACGAGCGGGGATCTACGAGCAGTACTTC.

About this clonotype: A much larger clone lies a single base off, so this may be a read error. V and J are TRBV9 and TRBJ2-1; a possible D gene is TRBD1 (6 bases). CDR1 is SGDLS and CDR2 is YYNGEE in the germline V gene. The CDR3 extends over 15 amino acids. V lost 3 bases and J 8 bases, leaving 18 bases between the germline ends. The CDR3 region has the DNA TGTGCCAGCAGCGCCCATGTACAGGGTCCTGATGAGCAGTTCTTC. This translates into CASSAHVQGPDEQFF.

Of note for this clonotype: With a much larger clone just one base away, this may be a read error. This chain uses TRBV7-9 with TRBJ2-5; TRBD2 agrees at 7 bases. The CDR3 contains 16 residues. Per germline, CDR1 SEHNR and CDR2 FQNEAQ (reference sequence). CDR3 sequence reads: CACSLAGRTLQETQYF. In nucleotides, the CDR3 is TGTGCCTGCAGCTTAGCGGGCAGAACCCTTCAAGAGACCCAGTACTTC.

The chain joins TRBV7-9 to TRBJ1-5; maybe TRBD1 (6 bases). Germline CDR1 reads SEHNR; CDR2 reads FQNEAQ (reference sequence). The CDR3 has 14 residues. Trimming took off 5 bases at V and 2 bases at J, with 10 bases between the two ends. The CDR3 reads CASSTGGRNQPQHF. In nucleotides, the CDR3 is TGTGCCAGCAGCACCGGGGGCCGCAATCAGCCCCAGCATTTT.

This clonotype came up many times. The chain links TRBV29-1 to TRBJ2-4; the D is unclear. Trimming removed 5 bases at V and 9 bases at J, with 11 bases between. This CDR3 is built from 11 residues. Germline CDR1 SQVTM, CDR2 ANQGSEA. The CDR3 nucleotides read TGCAGCGTTCTCTTCCCCGGCATTCAGTACTTC. Protein sequence: CSVLFPGIQYF.

This clonotype was detected a few times. The chain recombines TRBV20-1 with TRBJ2-7; D call uncertain. The better agreement between TRBJ2-4 and the DNA end casts doubt on the J call. Germline CDR1 reads DFQATT; CDR2 reads SNEGSKA (reference sequence). The CDR3 is 14 residues long. CDR3 sequence reads: CSARGCWTSDIQYF. The CDR3 bases are TGCAGTGCTAGAGGTTGCTGGACGTCGGACATTCAGTACTTC.

This clonotype was counted at least ten times. The genes are TRBV29-1 and TRBJ2-3, with D perhaps TRBD1 (5 bases). The CDR3 sequence is 13 residues long. V was pared by 6 bases and J by 4 bases, with 14 bases between. The germline gives CDR1 SQVTM, CDR2 ANQGSEA. The CDR3 coding sequence is TGCAGCGTACGACCAGGGCGGCCAGATACGCAGTATTTT. Translated: CSVRPGRPDTQYF.

This clonotype came up a few times. As DNA, the CDR3 is TGCAGCGCCGCGGAACGAGCCAATGAGCAGTTCTTC. Translation: CSAAERANEQFF. The rearrangement links TRBV29-1 to TRBJ2-1; D remains ambiguous. The CDR3 is made up of 12 amino acids. Germline V gene sequence: CDR1 SQVTM, CDR2 ANQGSEA. The germline V and J ends were trimmed by 7 bases and 6 bases, with 13 bases remaining between them.